This T cell receptor (beta chain) was obtained from a study of cytomegalovirus exposure and HLA in healthy donors. Note on this clone: What it recognizes is unknown.

PCR amplification relied on 60 Vbeta primers (plus 13 Jbeta primers). The protocol was immunoSEQ multiplex PCR, while the TCRdb copy is restricted to in-frame clones and leaves out a portion. The profile shows around 130,000 clones, around 73% of them singletons. Donors in the study were healthy people who gave bone marrow. Broader study findings: Further analysis was carried out later, and it showed several of the most significant clusters appearing linked to common viral pathogens. Most TCR sequences were seen very rarely across donors, but some public TCRs occurred in many.

Germline loops: CDR1 SGHAT, CDR2 FQNNGV. V lost 5 bases to trimming and J lost 5 bases; unmatched junction nucleotides: 8. This CDR3 region has 14 residues. V usage is TRBV11-2 and J usage is TRBJ2-5, with 7 bases identical to TRBD1. This receptor was identified in a man over 45 in good health and CMV-seronegative. The sample was PBMCs. CDR3 sequence: CASSLDRVRETQYF. CDR3 nucleotides: TGTGCCAGCAGCCTTGACAGGGTCCGGGAGACCCAGTACTTC.